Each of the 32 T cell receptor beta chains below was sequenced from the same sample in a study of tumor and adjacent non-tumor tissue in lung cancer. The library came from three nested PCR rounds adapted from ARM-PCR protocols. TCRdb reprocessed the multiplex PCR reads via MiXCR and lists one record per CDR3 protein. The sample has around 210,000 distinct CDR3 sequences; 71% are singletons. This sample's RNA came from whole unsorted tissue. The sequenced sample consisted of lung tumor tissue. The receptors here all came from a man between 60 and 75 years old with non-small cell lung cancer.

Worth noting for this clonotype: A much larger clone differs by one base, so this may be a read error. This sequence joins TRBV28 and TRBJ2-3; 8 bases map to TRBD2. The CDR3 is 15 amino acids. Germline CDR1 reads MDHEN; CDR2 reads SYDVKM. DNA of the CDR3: TGTGCCAGCAGTGAGAGCGGGAGCGGCACAGATAAGCAGTATTTT. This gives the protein CASSESGSGTDKQYF.

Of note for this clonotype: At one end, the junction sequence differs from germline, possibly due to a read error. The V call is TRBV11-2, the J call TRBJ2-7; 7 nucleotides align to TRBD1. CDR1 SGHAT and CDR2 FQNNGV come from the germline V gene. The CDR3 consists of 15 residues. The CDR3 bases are TGTGCCATCAGCTCAGAAACAGGGGTAACATACGAGCAGTACTTC. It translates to CAISSETGVTYEQYF.

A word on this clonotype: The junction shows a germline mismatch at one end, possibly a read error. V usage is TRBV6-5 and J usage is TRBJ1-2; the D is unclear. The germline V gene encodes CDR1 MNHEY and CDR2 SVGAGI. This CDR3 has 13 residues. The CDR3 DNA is TGTGCGAGGAGTGTGGTGACGTCATATGTCTACACCTTC. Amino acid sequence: CARSVVTSYVYTF.

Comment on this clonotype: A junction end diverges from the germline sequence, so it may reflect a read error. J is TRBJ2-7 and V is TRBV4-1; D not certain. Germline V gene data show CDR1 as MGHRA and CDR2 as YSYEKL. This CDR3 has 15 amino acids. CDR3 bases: TGCGCCAGCAGCCAAGGGACGTTAAGCTCCTACAAGCAGTGCTTC. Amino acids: CASSQGTLSSYKQCF.

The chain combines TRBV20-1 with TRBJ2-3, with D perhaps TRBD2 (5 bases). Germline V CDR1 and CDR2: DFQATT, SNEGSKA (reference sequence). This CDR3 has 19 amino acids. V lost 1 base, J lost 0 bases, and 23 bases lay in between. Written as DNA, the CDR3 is TGCAGTGCTAGAGTAAACCTACGGTGGGCTAGAGGGAGCACAGATACGCAGTATTTT. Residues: CSARVNLRWARGSTDTQYF.

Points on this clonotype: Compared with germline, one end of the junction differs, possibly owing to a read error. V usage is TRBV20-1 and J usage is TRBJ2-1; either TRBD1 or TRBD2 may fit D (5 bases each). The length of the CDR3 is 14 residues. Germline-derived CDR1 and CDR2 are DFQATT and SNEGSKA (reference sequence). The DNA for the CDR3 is TGCAGTGCCGAGGGCAGGGACCACAGGAATGAGCTGTTCTTC. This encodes CSAEGRDHRNELFF.

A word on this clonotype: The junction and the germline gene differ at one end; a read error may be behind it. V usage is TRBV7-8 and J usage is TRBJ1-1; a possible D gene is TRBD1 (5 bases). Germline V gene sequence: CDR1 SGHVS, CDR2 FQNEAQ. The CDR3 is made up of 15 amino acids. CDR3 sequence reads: CASSLLGVRGSEAFF. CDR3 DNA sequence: TGTGCTAGCAGCTTATTGGGGGTCCGGGGTTCTGAAGCTTTCTTT.

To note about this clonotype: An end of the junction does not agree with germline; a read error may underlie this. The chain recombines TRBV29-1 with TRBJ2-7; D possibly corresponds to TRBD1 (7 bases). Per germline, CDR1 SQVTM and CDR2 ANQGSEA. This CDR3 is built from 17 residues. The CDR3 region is CSVEEEGRTGSSCEQYF. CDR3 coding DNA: TGCAGCGTTGAAGAGGAGGGGCGGACAGGAAGCTCCTGCGAGCAGTACTTC.

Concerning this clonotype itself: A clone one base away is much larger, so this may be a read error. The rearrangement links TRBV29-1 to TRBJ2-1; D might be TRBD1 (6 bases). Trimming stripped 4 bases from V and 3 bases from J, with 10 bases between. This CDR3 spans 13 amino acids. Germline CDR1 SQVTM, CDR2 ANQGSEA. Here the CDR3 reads CSVGDTHYNEQFF. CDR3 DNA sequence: TGCAGCGTTGGGGACACCCACTACAATGAGCAGTTCTTC.

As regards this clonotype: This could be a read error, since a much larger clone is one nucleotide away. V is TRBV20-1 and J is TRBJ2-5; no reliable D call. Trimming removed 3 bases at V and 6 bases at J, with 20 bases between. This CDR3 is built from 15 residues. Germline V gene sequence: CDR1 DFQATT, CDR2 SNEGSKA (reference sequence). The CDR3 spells CSARGQVGFGKTQYF. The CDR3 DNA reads TGCAGTGCTAGGGGCCAGGTGGGCTTTGGAAAGACCCAGTACTTC.

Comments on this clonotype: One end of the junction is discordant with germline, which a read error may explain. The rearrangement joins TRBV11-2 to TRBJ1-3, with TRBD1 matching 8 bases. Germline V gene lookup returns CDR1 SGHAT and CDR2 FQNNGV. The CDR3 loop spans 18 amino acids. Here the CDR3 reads CTSSLGRGLIGSGNSIYF. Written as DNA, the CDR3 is TGTACCAGCAGCTTGGGCAGGGGGCTTATCGGTTCTGGAAACAGCATATATTTT.

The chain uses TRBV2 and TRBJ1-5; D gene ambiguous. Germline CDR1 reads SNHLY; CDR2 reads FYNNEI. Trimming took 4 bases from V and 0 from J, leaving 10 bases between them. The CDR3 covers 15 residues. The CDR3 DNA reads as TGTGCCAGCAGTGGGGGAGTCGATAGCAATCAGCCCCAGCATTTT. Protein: CASSGGVDSNQPQHF.

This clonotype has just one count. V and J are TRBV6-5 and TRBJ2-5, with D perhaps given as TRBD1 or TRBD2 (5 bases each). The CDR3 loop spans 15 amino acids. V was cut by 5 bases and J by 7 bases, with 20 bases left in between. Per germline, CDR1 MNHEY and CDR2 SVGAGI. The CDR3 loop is CASSNLGTPSGTQYF. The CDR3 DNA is TGTGCCAGCAGTAACCTGGGGACCCCGAGCGGGACCCAGTACTTC.

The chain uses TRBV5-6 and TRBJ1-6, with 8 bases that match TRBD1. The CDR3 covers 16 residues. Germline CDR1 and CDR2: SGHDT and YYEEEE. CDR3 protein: CTNSNDRGRYNSPLHF. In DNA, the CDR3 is TGTACCAACAGCAACGACAGGGGCCGCTATAATTCACCCCTCCACTTT.

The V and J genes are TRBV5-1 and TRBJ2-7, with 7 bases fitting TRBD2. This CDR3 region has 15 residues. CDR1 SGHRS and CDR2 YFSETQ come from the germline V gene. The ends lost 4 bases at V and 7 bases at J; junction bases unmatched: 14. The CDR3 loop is CASSTASGGIGEQYF. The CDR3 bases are TGCGCCAGCAGCACAGCTAGCGGCGGTATTGGAGAGCAGTACTTC.

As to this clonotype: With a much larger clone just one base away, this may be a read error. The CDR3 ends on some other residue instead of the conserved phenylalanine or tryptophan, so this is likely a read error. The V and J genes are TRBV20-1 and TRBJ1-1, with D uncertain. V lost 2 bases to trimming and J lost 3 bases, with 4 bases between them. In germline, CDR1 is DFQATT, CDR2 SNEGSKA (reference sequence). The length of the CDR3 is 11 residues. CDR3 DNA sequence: TGCAGTGCTAGAAGGGACACTGAAGCTTTCCTT. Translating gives CSARRDTEAFL.

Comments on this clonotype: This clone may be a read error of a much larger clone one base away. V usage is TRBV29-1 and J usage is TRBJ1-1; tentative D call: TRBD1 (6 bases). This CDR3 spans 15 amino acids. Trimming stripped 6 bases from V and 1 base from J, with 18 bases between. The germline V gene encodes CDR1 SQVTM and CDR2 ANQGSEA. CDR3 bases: TGCAGCGTCCTGAAACGCGCAGGGGAGAACACTGAAGCTTTCTTT. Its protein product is CSVLKRAGENTEAFF. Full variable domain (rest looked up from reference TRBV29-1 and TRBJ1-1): SAVISQKPSRDICQRGTSLTIQCQVDSQVTMMFWYRQQPGQSLTLIATANQGSEATYESGFVIDKFPISRPNLTFSTLTVSNMSPEDSSIYLCSVLKRAGENTEAFFGQGTRLTVV.

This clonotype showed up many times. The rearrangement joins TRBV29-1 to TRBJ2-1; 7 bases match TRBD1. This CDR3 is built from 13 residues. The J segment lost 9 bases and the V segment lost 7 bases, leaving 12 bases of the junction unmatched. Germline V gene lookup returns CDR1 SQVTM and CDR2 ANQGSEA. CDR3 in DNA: TGCAGCGACGCACGCGACAGGGATAGTGAGCAGTTCTTC. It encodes CSDARDRDSEQFF.

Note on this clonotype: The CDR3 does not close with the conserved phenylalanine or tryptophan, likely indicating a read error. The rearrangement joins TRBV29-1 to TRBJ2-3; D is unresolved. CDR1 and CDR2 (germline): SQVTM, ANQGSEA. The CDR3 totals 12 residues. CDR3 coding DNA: TGTAGCATAAGGGTTTTCACAGATATGCAGTATCTT. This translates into CSIRVFTDMQYL.

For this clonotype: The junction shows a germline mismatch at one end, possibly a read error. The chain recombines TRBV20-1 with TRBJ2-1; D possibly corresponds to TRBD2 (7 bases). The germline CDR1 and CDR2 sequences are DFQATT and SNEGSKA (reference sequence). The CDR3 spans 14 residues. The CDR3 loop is CSVQEYGGALLGLF. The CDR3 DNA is TGCAGTGTCCAAGAGTATGGGGGGGCCCTTTTGGGCTTGTTC.

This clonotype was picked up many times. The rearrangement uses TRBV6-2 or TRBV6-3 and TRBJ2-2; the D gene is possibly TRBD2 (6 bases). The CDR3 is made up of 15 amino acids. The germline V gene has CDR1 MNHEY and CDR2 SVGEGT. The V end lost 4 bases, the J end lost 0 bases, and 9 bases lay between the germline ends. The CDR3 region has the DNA TGTGCCAGCAGTTCCGGGACTGCGAACACCGGGGAGCTGTTTTTT. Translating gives CASSSGTANTGELFF.

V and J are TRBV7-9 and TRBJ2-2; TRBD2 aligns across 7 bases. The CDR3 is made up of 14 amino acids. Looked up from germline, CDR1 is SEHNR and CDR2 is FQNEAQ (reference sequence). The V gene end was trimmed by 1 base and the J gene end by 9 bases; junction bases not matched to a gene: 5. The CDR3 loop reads CASSLDGTNWELFF. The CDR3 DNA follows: TGTGCCAGCAGCTTAGATGGGACTAACTGGGAGCTGTTTTTT.

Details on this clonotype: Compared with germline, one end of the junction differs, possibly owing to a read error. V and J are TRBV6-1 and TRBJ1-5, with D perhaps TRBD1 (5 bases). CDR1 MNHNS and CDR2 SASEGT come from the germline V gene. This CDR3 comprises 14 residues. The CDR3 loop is CASRGLYSNQPQRF. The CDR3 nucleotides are TGTGCCAGCAGGGGGCTTTATAGCAATCAGCCCCAGCGTTTT.

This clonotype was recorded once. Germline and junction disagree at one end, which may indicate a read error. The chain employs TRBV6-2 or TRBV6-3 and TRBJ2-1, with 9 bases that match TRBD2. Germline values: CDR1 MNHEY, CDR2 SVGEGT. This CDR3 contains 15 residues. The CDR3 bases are TGTACCAGCAGTTATCCCGCGGGAGGGCCGGGTGAGCAGTTCTTC. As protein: CTSSYPAGGPGEQFF.

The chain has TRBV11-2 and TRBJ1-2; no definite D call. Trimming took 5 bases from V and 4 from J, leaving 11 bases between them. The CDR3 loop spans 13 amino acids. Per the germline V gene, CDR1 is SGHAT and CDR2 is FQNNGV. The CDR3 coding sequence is TGTGCCAGCAGCCGGGGTCTCACCTATGGCTACACCTTC. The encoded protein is CASSRGLTYGYTF.

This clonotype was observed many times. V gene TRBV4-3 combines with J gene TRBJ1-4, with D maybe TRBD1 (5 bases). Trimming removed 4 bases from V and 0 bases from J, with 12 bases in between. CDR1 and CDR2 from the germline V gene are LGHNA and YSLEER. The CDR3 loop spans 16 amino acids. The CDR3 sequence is CASSRRQGATNEKLFF. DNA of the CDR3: TGCGCCAGCAGCCGGCGGCAGGGCGCAACTAATGAAAAACTGTTTTTT.

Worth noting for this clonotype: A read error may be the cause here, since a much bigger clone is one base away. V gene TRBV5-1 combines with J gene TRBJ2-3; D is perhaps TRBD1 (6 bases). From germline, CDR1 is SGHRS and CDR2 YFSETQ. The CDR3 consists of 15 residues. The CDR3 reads CACSLDSPSADTQYF. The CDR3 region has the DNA TGCGCCTGCAGCTTGGACAGTCCGAGCGCAGATACGCAGTATTTT.

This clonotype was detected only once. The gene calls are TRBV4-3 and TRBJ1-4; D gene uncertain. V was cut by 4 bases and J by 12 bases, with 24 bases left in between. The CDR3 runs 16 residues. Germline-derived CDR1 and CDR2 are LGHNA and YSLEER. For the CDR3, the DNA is TGCGCCAGCAGCCGAGATCCCCCACCGAGTGGTAGTGAACTGTTTTTT. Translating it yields CASSRDPPPSGSELFF.

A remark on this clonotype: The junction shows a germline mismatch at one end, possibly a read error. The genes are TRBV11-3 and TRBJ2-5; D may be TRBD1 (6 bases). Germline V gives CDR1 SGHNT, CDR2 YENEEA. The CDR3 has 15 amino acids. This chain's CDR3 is CANSPPQGLEETQYF. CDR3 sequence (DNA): TGTGCCAACAGCCCACCGCAGGGGCTGGAGGAGACCCAGTACTTC.

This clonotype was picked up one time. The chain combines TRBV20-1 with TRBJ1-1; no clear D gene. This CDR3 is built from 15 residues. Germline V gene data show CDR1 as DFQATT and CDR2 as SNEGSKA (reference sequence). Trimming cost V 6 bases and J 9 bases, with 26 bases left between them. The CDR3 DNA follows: TGCAGTGCCCTCCGGGGATCCCTCCCTACCAAAAAAGCTTTCTTT. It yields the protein CSALRGSLPTKKAFF.

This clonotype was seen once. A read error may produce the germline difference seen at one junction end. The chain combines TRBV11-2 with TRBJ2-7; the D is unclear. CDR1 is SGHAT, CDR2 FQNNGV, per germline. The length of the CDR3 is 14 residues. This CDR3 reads CACSLDFSSYEQYF. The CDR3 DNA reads TGTGCCTGCAGCTTAGATTTTAGCTCCTACGAGCAGTACTTC.

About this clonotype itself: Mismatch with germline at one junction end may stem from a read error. CDR3 DNA sequence: TGTCCCAGCAGCCTGACAGAGTGGGGCAATGAGCAGTTCTTC. It specifies CPSSLTEWGNEQFF. V and J are TRBV11-1 and TRBJ2-1; weak D call: TRBD1 (5 bases). From germline, CDR1 is SGHAT and CDR2 FQDESV (reference sequence). The CDR3 totals 14 residues.